This TCR beta chain emerged from a study of blood T cell repertoires in COVID-19. Study details: Spain, Italy and the United States supplied samples that represented acute and convalescent COVID-19. In each case, the material was cDNA or gDNA derived from T cells, B-cell-depleted T cells, or PBMCs.

CDR3 length: 13 residues. V was cut by 6 bases and J by 4 bases, with 10 bases left in between. Germline V gene data show CDR1 as KGHSH and CDR2 as LQKENI. The count of this clone is one. Original handling: How many nucleated cells were present was estimated from reference gene primer amplification. Using immunoSEQ multiplex PCR, the repertoire was profiled, and TCRdb retains in-frame clones only, with some absent. D and trimming come from the DNA, and the V and J calls and clone size come from that table. The top ten clones hold around 29% of a sample with 60,000 to 85,000 clones, roughly 84% of them seen once.

This receptor was identified in an elderly woman with active or convalescent COVID-19. The chain combines TRBV18 with TRBJ1-5; tentative D call: TRBD1 (6 bases). The sequenced sample was peripheral blood. The CDR3 sequence is CASSPDRNQPQHF. CDR3 DNA: TGTGCCAGCTCCCCGGACAGAAATCAGCCCCAGCATTTT.